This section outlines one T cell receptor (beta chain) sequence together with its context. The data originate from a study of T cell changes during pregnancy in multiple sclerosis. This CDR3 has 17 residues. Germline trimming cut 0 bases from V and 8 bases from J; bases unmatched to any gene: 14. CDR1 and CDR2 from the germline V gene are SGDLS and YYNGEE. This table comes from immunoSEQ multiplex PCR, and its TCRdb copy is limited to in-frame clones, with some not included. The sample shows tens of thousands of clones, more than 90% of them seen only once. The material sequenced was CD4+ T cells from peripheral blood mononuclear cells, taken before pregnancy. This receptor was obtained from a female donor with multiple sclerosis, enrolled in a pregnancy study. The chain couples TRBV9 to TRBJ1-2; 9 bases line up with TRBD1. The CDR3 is CASSVDGGTGTSVGYTF. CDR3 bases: TGTGCCAGCAGCGTAGATGGAGGGACAGGGACCTCCGTAGGCTACACCTTC.